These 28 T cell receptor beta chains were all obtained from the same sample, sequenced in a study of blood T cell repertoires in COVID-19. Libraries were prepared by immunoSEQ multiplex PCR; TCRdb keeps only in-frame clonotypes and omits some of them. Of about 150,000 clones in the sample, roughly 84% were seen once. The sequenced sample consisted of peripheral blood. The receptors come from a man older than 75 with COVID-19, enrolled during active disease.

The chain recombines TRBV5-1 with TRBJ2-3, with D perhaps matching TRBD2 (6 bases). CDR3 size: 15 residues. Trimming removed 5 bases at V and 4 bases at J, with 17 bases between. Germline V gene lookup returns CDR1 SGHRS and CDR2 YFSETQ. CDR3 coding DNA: TGCGCCAGCAGAAGGTCTTCAGGGACTCCAGATACGCAGTATTTT. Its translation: CASRRSSGTPDTQYF.

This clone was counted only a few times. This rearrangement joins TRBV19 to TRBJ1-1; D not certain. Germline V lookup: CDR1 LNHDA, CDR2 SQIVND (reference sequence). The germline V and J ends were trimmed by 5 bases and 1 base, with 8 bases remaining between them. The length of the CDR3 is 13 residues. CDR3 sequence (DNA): TGTGCCAGTAGTCCGGGGAGGAACACTGAAGCTTTCTTT. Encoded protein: CASSPGRNTEAFF.

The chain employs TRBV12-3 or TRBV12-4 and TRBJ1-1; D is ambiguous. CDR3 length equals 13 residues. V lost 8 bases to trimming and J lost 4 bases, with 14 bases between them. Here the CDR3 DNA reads TGTGCCAGCGAGCCCTCGCCCGGCACTGAAGCTTTCTTT. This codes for CASEPSPGTEAFF.

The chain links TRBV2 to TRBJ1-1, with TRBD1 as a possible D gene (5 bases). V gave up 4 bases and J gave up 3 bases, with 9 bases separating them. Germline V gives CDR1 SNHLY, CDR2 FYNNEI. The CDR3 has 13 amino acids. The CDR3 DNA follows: TGTGCCAGCAGTGGCCCACAGGACACTGAAGCTTTCTTT. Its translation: CASSGPQDTEAFF.

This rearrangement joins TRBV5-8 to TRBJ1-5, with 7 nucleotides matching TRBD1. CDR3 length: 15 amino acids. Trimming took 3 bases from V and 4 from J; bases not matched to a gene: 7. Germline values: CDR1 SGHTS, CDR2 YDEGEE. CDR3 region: CASSSGTASNQPQHF. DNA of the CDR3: TGTGCCAGCAGCTCCGGGACAGCGTCTAATCAGCCCCAGCATTTT.

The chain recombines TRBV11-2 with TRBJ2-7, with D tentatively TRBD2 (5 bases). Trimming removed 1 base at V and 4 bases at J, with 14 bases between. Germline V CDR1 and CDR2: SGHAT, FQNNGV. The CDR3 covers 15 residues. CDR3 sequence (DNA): TGTGCCAGCAGCTTAGGGGCGGGCTCCGTTTACGAGCAGTACTTC. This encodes CASSLGAGSVYEQYF.

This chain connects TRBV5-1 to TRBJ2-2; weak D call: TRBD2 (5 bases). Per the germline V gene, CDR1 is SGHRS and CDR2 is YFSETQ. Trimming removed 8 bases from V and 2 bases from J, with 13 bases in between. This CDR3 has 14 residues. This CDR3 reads CARSPGYNTGELFF. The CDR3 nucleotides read TGCGCCAGAAGTCCGGGGTATAACACCGGGGAGCTGTTTTTT.

The CDR3 region is CASSEGTGYNSPLHF. The CDR3 nucleotides are TGCGCCAGCAGTGAGGGGACAGGCTATAATTCACCCCTCCACTTT. The chain couples TRBV10-2 to TRBJ1-6; TRBD1 agrees at 8 bases. This CDR3 has 15 amino acids. V lost 2 bases to trimming and J lost 3 bases; unmatched junction nucleotides: 0. The germline CDR1 and CDR2 sequences are WSHSY and SAAADI.

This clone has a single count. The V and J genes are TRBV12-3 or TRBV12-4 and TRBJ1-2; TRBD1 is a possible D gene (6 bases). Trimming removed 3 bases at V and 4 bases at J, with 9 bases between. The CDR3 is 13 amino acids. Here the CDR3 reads CASSFRTVYGYTF. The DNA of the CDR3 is TGTGCCAGCAGTTTTCGGACAGTCTATGGCTACACCTTC.

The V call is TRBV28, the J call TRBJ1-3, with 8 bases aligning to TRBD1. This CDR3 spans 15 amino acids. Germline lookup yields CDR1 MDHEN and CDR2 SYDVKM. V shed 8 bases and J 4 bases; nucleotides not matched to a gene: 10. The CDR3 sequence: CASQAGGARGNTIYF. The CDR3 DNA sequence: TGTGCCAGCCAGGCAGGGGGCGCGCGGGGAAACACCATATATTTT.

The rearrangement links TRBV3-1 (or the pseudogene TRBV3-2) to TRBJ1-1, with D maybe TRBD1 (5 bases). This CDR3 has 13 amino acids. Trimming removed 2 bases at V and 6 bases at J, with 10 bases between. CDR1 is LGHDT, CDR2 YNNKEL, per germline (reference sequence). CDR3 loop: CASSQFPGAEAFF. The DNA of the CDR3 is TGTGCCAGCAGCCAATTTCCGGGGGCTGAAGCTTTCTTT.

The CDR3 region has the DNA TGTGCCAGCAGCACAACAGGGGACGAGCAGTACTTC. As protein: CASSTTGDEQYF. The chain has TRBV6-5 and TRBJ2-7, with 7 bases lining up with TRBD1. CDR3 length equals 12 residues. Germline CDR1 and CDR2: MNHEY and SVGAGI. J gave up 5 bases and V 6 bases, and 4 bases lay outside the gene matches.

The CDR3 nucleotides read TGTGCCAGCAGCCAAGGAGGACAGCTAACTGAAGCTTTCTTT. Its protein product is CASSQGGQLTEAFF. The V call is TRBV14, the J call TRBJ1-1; D might be TRBD1 (6 bases). The length of the CDR3 is 14 residues. Germline CDR1 is SGHDN and CDR2 is FVKESK. The V end lost 1 base, the J end lost 5 bases, and 11 bases lay between the germline ends.

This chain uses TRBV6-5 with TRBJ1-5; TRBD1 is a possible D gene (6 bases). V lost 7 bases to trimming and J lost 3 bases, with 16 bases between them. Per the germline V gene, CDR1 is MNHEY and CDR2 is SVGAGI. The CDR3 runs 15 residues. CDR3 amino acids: CASTISGGHNQPQHF. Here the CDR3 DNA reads TGTGCCAGCACCATCTCGGGGGGCCACAATCAGCCCCAGCATTTT.

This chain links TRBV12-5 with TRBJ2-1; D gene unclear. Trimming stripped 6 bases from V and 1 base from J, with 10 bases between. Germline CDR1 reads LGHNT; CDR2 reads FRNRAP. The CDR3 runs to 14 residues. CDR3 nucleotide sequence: TGTGCTAGTGGCCTTCCGAGTTCCTACAATGAGCAGTTCTTC. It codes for CASGLPSSYNEQFF.

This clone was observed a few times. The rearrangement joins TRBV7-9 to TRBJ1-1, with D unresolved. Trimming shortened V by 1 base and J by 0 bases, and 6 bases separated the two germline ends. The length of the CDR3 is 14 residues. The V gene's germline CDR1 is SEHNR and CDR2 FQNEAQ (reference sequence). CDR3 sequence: CASSLGHVNTEAFF. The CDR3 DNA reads TGTGCCAGCAGCTTAGGACATGTGAACACTGAAGCTTTCTTT.

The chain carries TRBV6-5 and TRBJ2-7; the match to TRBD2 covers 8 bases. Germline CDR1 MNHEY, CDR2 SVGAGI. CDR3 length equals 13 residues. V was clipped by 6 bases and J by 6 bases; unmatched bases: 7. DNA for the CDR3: TGTGCCAGCAGAAACGGGGGGGCCCTCGAGCAGTACTTC. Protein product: CASRNGGALEQYF.

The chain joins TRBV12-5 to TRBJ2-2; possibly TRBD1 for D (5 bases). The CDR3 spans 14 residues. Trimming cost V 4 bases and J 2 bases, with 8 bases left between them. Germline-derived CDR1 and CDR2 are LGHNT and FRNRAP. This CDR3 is CASGSTANTGELFF. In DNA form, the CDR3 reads TGTGCTAGTGGTTCGACAGCCAACACCGGGGAGCTGTTTTTT.

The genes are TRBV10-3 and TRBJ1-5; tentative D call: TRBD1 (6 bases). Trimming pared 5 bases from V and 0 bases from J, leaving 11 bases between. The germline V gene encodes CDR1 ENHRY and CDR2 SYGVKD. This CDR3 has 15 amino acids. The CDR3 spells CAISTGQDSNQPQHF. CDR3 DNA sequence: TGTGCCATCAGTACGGGACAAGATAGCAATCAGCCCCAGCATTTT.

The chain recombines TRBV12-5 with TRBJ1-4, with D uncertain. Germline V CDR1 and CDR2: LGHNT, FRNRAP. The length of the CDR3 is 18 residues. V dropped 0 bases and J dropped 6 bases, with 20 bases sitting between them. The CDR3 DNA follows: TGTGCTAGTGGTTTGGTATTAGTTATGGGCAGGCGGGATGAAAAACTGTTTTTT. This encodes CASGLVLVMGRRDEKLFF.

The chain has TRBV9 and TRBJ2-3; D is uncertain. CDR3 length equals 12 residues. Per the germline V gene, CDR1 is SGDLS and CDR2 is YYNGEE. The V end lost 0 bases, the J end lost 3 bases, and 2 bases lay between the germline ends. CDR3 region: CASSVATDTQYF. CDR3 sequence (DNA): TGTGCCAGCAGCGTAGCGACAGATACGCAGTATTTT.

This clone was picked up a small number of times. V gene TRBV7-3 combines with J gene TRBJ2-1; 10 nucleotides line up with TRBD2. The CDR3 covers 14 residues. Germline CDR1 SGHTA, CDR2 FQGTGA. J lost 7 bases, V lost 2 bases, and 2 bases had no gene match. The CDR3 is CASSLGLAENEQFF. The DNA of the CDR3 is TGTGCCAGCAGCTTAGGACTAGCGGAAAATGAGCAGTTCTTC.

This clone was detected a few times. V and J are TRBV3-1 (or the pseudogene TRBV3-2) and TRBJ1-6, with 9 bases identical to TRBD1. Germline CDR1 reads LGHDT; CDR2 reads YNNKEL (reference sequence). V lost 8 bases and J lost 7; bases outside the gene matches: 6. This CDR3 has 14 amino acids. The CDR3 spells CASVHRGLNSPLHF. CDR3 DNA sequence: TGTGCCAGCGTCCACAGGGGGCTAAATTCACCCCTCCACTTT.

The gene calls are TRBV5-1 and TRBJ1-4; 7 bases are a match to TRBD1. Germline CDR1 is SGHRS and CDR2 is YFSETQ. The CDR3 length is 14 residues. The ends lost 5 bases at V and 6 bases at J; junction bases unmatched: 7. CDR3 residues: CASSGTATDEKLFF. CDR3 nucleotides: TGCGCCAGCAGTGGGACAGCGACGGATGAAAAACTGTTTTTT. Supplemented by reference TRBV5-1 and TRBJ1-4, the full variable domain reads KAGVTQTPRYLIKTRGQQVTLSCSPISGHRSVSWYQQTPGQGLQFLFEYFSETQRNKGNFPGRFSGRQFSNSRSEMNVSTLELGDSALYLCASSGTATDEKLFFGSGTQLSVL.

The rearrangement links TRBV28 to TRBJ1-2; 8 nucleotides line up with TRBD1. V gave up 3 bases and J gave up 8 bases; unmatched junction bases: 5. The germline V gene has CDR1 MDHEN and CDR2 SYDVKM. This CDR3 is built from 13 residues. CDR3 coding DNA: TGTGCCAGCAGTTTGGGGACAGGATCCGGCTACACCTTC. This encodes CASSLGTGSGYTF.

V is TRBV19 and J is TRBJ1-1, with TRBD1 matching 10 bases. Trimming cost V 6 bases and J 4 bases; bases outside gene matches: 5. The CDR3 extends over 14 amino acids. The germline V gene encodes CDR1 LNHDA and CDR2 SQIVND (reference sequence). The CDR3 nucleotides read TGTGCCAGTAGCGACAGGGGGCAAGGCACTGAAGCTTTCTTT. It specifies CASSDRGQGTEAFF.

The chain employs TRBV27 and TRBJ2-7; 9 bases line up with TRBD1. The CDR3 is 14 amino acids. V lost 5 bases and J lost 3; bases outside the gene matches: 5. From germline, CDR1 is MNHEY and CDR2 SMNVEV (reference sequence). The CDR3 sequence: CASSTGTGSYEQYF. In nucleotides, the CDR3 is TGTGCCAGCAGTACCGGGACAGGGAGCTACGAGCAGTACTTC.

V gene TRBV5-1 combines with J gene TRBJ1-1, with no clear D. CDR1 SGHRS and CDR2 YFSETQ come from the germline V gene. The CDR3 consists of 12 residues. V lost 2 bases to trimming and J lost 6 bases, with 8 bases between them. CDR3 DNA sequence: TGCGCCAGCAGCTTCAGTGCGGCTGAAGCTTTCTTT. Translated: CASSFSAAEAFF.